This is a list of T cell receptor beta chains from one sample in a study of blood T cell repertoires in COVID-19. Profiling relied on immunoSEQ multiplex PCR, and the TCRdb table lists in-frame clones only, not all of them. There are roughly 190,000 clones in the sample; approximately 90% occur only once, and about 22% lies in the top ten. The sample comprised peripheral blood. All receptors derive from a man aged 55-75 years with active or convalescent COVID-19. CDR3s include the opening cysteine and the closing phenylalanine or tryptophan. Fields, in order: J gene, D gene, clone size, V gene, CDR3 protein, CDR3 DNA. A D gene is named only where the DNA matches it firmly. Expanded clones get a size class; other rows say once, few or many, or leave the size out.

TRBJ2-2,TRBD2,.,TRBV7-2,CASSDRRLASTGELFF,TGTGCCAGCAGCGACCGCCGACTAGCGAGCACCGGGGAGCTGTTTTTT
TRBJ1-2,.,.,TRBV18,CASSPVQNSNGYTF,TGTGCCAGCTCACCGGTACAGAACAGCAATGGCTACACCTTC
TRBJ1-4,.,.,TRBV7-9,CASSDYRAANEKLFF,TGTGCCAGCAGCGATTACAGGGCGGCTAATGAAAAACTGTTTTTT
TRBJ1-4,TRBD1,.,TRBV11-2,CASSLGDSHEKLFF,TGTGCCAGCAGCTTAGGGGACAGCCATGAAAAACTGTTTTTT
TRBJ1-2,TRBD1,.,TRBV6-5,CASSPRQGGRYGYTF,TGTGCCAGCAGTCCACGACAAGGGGGCCGCTATGGCTACACCTTC
TRBJ1-2,.,.,TRBV2,CASSDIGEGYGYTF,TGTGCCAGCAGTGACATCGGAGAAGGCTATGGCTACACCTTC
TRBJ2-3,.,once,TRBV3-1/TRBV3-2,CASSPGVGTQYF,TGTGCCAGCAGCCCAGGGGTGGGTACGCAGTATTTT
TRBJ2-4,.,few,TRBV5-4,CASSMGGPAKNIQYF,TGTGCCAGCAGCATGGGGGGGCCGGCCAAAAACATTCAGTACTTC
TRBJ2-3,.,.,TRBV12-3/TRBV12-4,CASRRLEDTQYF,TGTGCCAGCAGAAGACTAGAGGATACGCAGTATTTT
TRBJ2-2,.,.,TRBV5-6,CASSLVVGRLNTGELFF,TGTGCCAGCAGCTTGGTAGTTGGCAGGCTGAACACCGGGGAGCTGTTTTTT
TRBJ2-3,.,.,TRBV4-1,CASSQVGTDTQYF,TGCGCCAGCAGCCAAGTAGGCACAGATACGCAGTATTTT
TRBJ1-2,TRBD1,.,TRBV5-6,CASSWGQANYGYTF,TGTGCCAGCAGCTGGGGACAGGCGAACTATGGCTACACCTTC
TRBJ1-5,.,.,TRBV19,CASSIDRPEGNQPQHF,TGTGCCAGTAGTATAGATAGGCCGGAGGGCAATCAGCCCCAGCATTTT
TRBJ1-6,.,.,TRBV4-2,CASSPLRGNSPLHF,TGTGCCAGCAGCCCCTTGAGGGGGAATTCACCCCTCCACTTT
TRBJ2-1,.,.,TRBV27,CASTGTPGPYNEQFF,TGTGCCAGCACCGGGACACCCGGGCCCTACAATGAGCAGTTCTTC
TRBJ1-5,.,.,TRBV27,CASSLMAGSNQPQHF,TGTGCCAGCAGTTTAATGGCGGGGAGCAATCAGCCCCAGCATTTT
TRBJ2-2,.,.,TRBV5-1,CATTLGGTNTGELFF,TGCGCCACTACGCTCGGAGGGACGAACACCGGGGAGCTGTTTTTT
TRBJ1-2,.,.,TRBV12-3/TRBV12-4,CASSLSGGGYTF,TGTGCCAGCAGTTTAAGCGGTGGTGGCTACACCTTC
TRBJ2-1,.,.,TRBV11-2,CASYEQGPYNEQFF,TGTGCCAGCTACGAGCAGGGCCCCTACAATGAGCAGTTCTTC
TRBJ1-1,.,once,TRBV5-1,CASSSHLGGDGKAFF,TGCGCCAGCAGCTCGCACCTTGGGGGCGACGGAAAGGCTTTCTTT
TRBJ1-4,.,.,TRBV2,CASSAPAGIIHEKLFF,TGTGCCAGCAGTGCTCCCGCGGGGATAATACATGAAAAACTGTTTTTT
TRBJ2-2,.,.,TRBV10-2,CASSVTGSAGELFF,TGCGCCAGCAGTGTAACAGGGTCGGCCGGGGAGCTGTTTTTT
TRBJ2-7,.,.,TRBV11-1,CASTVNRATSYEQYF,TGTGCCAGCACCGTTAACCGGGCCACTAGCTACGAGCAGTACTTC
TRBJ2-7,TRBD2,.,TRBV6-5,CASRGLAGVSYEQYF,TGTGCCAGCAGGGGACTAGCGGGGGTCTCCTACGAGCAGTACTTC